The present TCR beta chain was sequenced within a study of T cell responses to AZD1222 COVID-19 vaccine. With regard to this clone: Its target is not known.

The study, taken as a whole, reports: All repertoire sampling was performed exclusively after the peak T cell response. A mostly white British donor set with more females was recruited, and clonal diversity was possibly underestimated. Recipients of two AZD1222 doses showed rising Spike-specific TCR breadth and depth.

Trimming took 2 bases from V and 2 from J, leaving 7 bases between them. Germline V CDR1 and CDR2: MNHNY, SVGAGI (reference sequence). The CDR3 totals 14 residues. Measured with immunoSEQ multiplex PCR; TCRdb has only the in-frame clones, and not every one. Altogether roughly 110,000 clones are present, 90% being singletons, with the ten largest covering approximately 4.7%. This chain uses TRBV6-6 with TRBJ1-5, with D tentatively TRBD1 (5 bases). Specimen: peripheral blood, collected on day 0 of AZD1222 vaccination. This clonotype was sampled from an adult in good health. Here the CDR3 reads CASSYGRGNQPQHF. The DNA for the CDR3 is TGTGCCAGCAGTTACGGCAGGGGCAATCAGCCCCAGCATTTT.